What follows is one T cell receptor (beta chain) and its context. These data originate in a study of T cells in Graves' hyperthyroidism and ophthalmopathy. Study-level background: The authors collected peripheral blood at initial diagnosis, before any treatment.

The diagnostic basis comprised clinical symptoms, serum thyroxine and TRAb, thyroid ultrasound and orbital computed tomography. PBMCs were obtained from over 8.5 ml fresh peripheral blood. The CDR3 contains 15 residues. V was pared by 0 bases and J by 8 bases, with 13 bases between. In germline, CDR1 is SEHNR, CDR2 FQNEAQ (reference sequence). What was amplified from RNA transcripts were TCR beta CDR3 regions. First-round RT-PCR with HTBI primers amplified the TCR CDR3 region. One entry per CDR3 protein results from TCRdb running MiXCR on the multiplex PCR reads. The data contain some 620,000 distinct CDR3 sequences, around 16% of them singletons.

The sequenced sample was blood. The V gene is TRBV7-9, the J gene TRBJ1-4, with TRBD1 as a possible D gene (5 bases). The TCR sequence derives from a woman aged 25 to 39 with Graves' hyperthyroidism. CDR3 amino acids: CASSLAGGIGEKLFF. CDR3 coding DNA: TGTGCCAGCAGCTTAGCCGGGGGGATCGGGGAAAAACTGTTTTTT.